The clone carrying this TCR beta chain was seen at least ten times. Its antigen is as yet unknown. This sample was included in a study of T cell repertoires in cytomegalovirus infection. Looking at the study overall: From public TCR beta signatures came an indication of both CMV infection and matching HLA type.

Study-wide findings and caveats: Individuals carrying CMV plus the relevant HLA were identified by cumulative frequency of public TCR beta families. CMV-specific HLA-C-restricted TCR beta clonotypes dominated the ex vivo response.

TCRdb recomputed calls from the reads with MiXCR, one row per CDR3 protein. This sample has some 680,000 distinct CDR3 sequences, with about a third found just once. J was trimmed by 0 bases and V by 5 bases; bases with no gene match: 12. The length of the CDR3 is 18 residues. Germline V gene sequence: CDR1 SEHNR, CDR2 FQNEAQ (reference sequence). The chain couples TRBV7-9 to TRBJ2-4, with TRBD1 matching over 8 bases. This sequence was found in a human donor in good health (CMV status not recorded). Some clones in this sample may be carry-over from other donors' samples. The sequenced material came from PBMCs. The CDR3: CASSDQGAWAIAKNIQYF. CDR3 coding DNA: TGTGCCAGCAGCGACCAGGGGGCCTGGGCGATAGCCAAAAACATTCAGTACTTC.